This T cell receptor (beta chain) appears in the sequencing data of a study of technical replicates of blood from several donors. Only in-frame clones appear in the TCRdb table, and some are missing; sequencing was by immunoSEQ multiplex PCR. The sample shows around 95,000 clones, about 94% of them seen only once. Per the germline V gene, CDR1 is SGHNT and CDR2 is YYREEE (reference sequence). The CDR3 loop spans 14 amino acids. V lost 1 base to trimming and J lost 5 bases, with 12 bases between them. The chain couples TRBV5-4 to TRBJ1-1; D possibly corresponds to TRBD1 (6 bases). The sample was T cells isolated from PBMCs. The TCR originated in a human donor in good health. The CDR3 here is CASSLRDRGTEAFF. The CDR3 coding sequence is TGTGCCAGCAGCTTGAGGGATAGGGGGACTGAAGCTTTCTTT.